This TCR beta chain was observed in a study of lymphopenia after photon versus proton radiotherapy. Study observations and caveats: Only patients who died were analyzed for survival; proton advantage is unproven. Larger post-nadir TCR diversity loss correlated inversely with survival in deceased patients. After lymphocyte nadir, photon-treated repertoires showed oligoclonal expansion, especially CD8+ Temra. Proton therapy kept repertoires fairly stable, unlike photons, which gained effector/memory cells.

There are a few counts of this clone. The antigen is not known. With 3 bases removed from V and 8 bases from J, the gap between germline ends came to 8 bases. This CDR3 comprises 11 residues. Germline values: CDR1 SGHRS, CDR2 YFSETQ. Assay: immunoSEQ multiplex PCR; the TCRdb copy retains only in-frame clones and omits some. Here the sample spans about 50,000 clones, roughly 90% being singletons. The chain links TRBV5-1 to TRBJ1-2, with D perhaps matching TRBD1 (6 bases). This clonotype was sampled from a woman aged 40 to 50 with cholangiocarcinoma. The input for sequencing was peripheral blood, taken from a patient treated with photon-based radiotherapy. DNA for the CDR3: TGCGCCAGCAGCTACCAGGGGGGCTACACCTTC. Protein sequence: CASSYQGGYTF.